Reported below is one T cell receptor beta chain. The antigen remains unidentified. The junction had 6 bases not matched to a gene; V was cut back by 5 bases and J by 5 bases. The CDR3 contains 14 residues. The entry originates in a study of blood T cells in healthy people across ages. Broader study findings: Older age went with lower TCR beta diversity per million T cells, in a roughly linear way. The study found more naive CD4+ cells and higher diversity in long-lived than aged donors. Unknown donor CMV status possibly confounded expanded clonotype changes. The study could not conclusively compare naive and antigen-experienced cells, given its unsorted PBMCs.

Together with a sample-barcoded 5' primer, a J-beta primer mix was included in a second PCR lasting roughly 6 to 12 cycles. TCRdb ran MiXCR on the 5' RACE reads and lists one entry per CDR3 protein. The table has some 900,000 distinct CDR3 sequences, 25% to 30% seen once. This sequence joins TRBV12-3 or TRBV12-4 and TRBJ1-5; 7 positions match TRBD1. This clonotype originated in a woman older than 75 in good health. Sequencing used blood. The CDR3 here is CASSVGTVYQPQHF. CDR3 sequence (DNA): TGTGCCAGCAGTGTGGGGACAGTTTATCAGCCCCAGCATTTT.